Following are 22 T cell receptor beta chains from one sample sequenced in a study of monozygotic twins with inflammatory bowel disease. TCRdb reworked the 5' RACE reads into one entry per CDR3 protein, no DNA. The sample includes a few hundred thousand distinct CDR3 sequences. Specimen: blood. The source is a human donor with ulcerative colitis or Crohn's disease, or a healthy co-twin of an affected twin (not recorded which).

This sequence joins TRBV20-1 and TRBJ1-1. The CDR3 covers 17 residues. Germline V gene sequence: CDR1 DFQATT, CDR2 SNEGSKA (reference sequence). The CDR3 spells CSARDLLRETMNTEAFF.

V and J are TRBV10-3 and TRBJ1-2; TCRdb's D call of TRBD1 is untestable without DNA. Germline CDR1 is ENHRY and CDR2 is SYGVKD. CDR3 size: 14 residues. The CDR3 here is CAISESGGHYGYTF.

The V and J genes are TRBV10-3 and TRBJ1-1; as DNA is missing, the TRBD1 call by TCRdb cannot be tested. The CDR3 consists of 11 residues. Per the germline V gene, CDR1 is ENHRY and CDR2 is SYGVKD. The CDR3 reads CAISSDRQAFF.

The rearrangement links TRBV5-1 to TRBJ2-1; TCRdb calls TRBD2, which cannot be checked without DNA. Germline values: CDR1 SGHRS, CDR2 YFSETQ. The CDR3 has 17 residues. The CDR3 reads CASSVGSSAGGYNEQFF.

The CDR3 is CASSLQGRGPDTQYF. The J gene is TRBJ2-3, the V gene TRBV11-2; TCRdb picks TRBD2, but there is no DNA to check that call. Germline V gene lookup returns CDR1 SGHAT and CDR2 FQNNGV. The CDR3 contains 15 residues.

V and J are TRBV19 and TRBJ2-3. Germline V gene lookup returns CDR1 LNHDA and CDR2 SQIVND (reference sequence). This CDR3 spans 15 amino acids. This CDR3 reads CASSWAESSTDTQYF.

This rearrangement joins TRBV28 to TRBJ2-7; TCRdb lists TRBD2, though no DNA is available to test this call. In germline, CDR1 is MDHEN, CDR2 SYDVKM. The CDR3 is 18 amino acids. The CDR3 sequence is CASSLPRLAGGSSYEQYF.

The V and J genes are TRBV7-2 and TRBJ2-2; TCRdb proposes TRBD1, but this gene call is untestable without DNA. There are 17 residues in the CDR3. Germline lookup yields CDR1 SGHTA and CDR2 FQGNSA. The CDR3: CASSHAFPGRNTGELFF.

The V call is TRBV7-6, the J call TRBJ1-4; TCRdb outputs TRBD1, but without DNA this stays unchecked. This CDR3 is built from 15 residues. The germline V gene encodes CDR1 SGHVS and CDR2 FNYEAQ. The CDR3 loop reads CASSRRPGTGVKLFF.

The CDR3 here is CASSPGPGQENYGYTF. J is TRBJ1-2 and V is TRBV18; TCRdb gives TRBD1 as the D gene, but with no DNA this cannot be confirmed. Germline V CDR1 and CDR2: KGHSH, LQKENI. This CDR3 has 16 amino acids.

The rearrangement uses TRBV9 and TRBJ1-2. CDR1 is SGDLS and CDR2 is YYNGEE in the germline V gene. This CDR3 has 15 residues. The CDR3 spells CASSVDAGRAGGYTF.

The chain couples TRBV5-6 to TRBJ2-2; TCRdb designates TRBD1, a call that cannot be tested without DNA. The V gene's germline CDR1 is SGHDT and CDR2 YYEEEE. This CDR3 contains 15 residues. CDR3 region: CASRGTTHNTGELFF.

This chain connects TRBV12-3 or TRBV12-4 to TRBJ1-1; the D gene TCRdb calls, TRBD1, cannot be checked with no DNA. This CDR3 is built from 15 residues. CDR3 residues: CASSLSMGGNTEAFF.

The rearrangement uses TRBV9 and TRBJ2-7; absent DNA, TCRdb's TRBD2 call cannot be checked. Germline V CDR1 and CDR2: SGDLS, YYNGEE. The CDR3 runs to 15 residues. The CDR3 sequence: CASSVGSGLAHEQYF.

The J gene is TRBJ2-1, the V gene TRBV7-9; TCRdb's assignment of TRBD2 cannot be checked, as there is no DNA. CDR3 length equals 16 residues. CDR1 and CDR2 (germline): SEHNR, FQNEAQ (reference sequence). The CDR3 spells CASSSSQRGVGNEQFF.

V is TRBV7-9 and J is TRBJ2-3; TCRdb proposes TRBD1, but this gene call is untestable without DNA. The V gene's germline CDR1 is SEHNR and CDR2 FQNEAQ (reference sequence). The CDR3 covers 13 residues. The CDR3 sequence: CATTKTGARAQYF.

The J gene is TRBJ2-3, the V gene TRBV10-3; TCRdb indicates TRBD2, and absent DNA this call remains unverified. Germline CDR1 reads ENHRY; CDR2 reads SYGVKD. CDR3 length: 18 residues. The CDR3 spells CAISEPRTSVGGTDTQYF.

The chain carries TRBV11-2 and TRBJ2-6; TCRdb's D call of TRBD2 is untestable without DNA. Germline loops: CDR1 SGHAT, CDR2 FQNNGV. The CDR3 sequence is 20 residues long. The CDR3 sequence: CASSLPHSGRVSSGANVLTF.

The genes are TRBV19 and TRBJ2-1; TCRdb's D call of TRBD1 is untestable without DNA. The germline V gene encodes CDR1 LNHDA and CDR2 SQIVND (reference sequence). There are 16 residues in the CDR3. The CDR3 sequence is CASRNPGTGPYNEQFF.

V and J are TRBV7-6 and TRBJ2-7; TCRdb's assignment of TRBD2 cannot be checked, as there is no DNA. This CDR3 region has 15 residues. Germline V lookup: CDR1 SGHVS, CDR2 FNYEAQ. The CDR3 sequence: CASSSTTSGSYEQYF.

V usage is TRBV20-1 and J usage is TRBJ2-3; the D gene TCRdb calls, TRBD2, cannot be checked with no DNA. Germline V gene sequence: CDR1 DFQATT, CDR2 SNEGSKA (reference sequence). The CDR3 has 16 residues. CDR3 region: CSARGLAGEITDTQYF.

The CDR3 here is CASRRGGAAGVNEQYF. This chain uses TRBV28 with TRBJ2-7; absent DNA, TCRdb's TRBD2 call cannot be checked. The germline CDR1 and CDR2 sequences are MDHEN and SYDVKM. The CDR3 is 16 amino acids.